This passage covers 11 T cell receptor beta chains from one sample sequenced in a study of cytomegalovirus exposure and HLA in healthy donors. Sequencing was performed with immunoSEQ multiplex PCR; in TCRdb, only in-frame clones are kept and a portion is missing. The sample carries over 120,000 clones, less than 95% recorded once. Input material: PBMCs. The source is a man between 18 and 35 years old in good health and CMV-seropositive.

Written as DNA, the CDR3 is TGTGCCAGCAGTGAAGGGGGACTAGCGGGGCCCTCTGGGGCCAACGTCCTGACTTTC. Translated: CASSEGGLAGPSGANVLTF. V is TRBV2 and J is TRBJ2-6, with 13 nucleotides matching TRBD2. Germline lookup yields CDR1 SNHLY and CDR2 FYNNEI. The CDR3 covers 19 residues. V was pared by 1 base and J by 0 bases, with 3 bases of the junction left unmatched.

This chain links TRBV6-6 with TRBJ2-1, with 8 bases fitting TRBD2. The CDR3 is made up of 15 amino acids. J gave up 5 bases and V 2 bases, and 5 bases lay outside the gene matches. From germline, CDR1 is MNHNY and CDR2 SVGAGI (reference sequence). The CDR3 DNA is TGTGCCAGCAGTTACCTCCGGGAGGGGGACAATGAGCAGTTCTTC. It is translated as CASSYLREGDNEQFF.

This chain joins TRBV7-2 and TRBJ2-1; 9 bases align to TRBD2. There are 15 residues in the CDR3. After removal of 7 bases from V and 7 bases from J, the junction contained 11 bases not matched to a gene. CDR1 is SGHTA and CDR2 is FQGNSA in the germline V gene. The CDR3 protein is CASTVSGSGWNEQFF. The CDR3 DNA is TGTGCCAGCACCGTTAGCGGGAGCGGTTGGAATGAGCAGTTCTTC.

V is TRBV11-2 and J is TRBJ2-3, with 7 bases matching TRBD2. Germline CDR1 and CDR2: SGHAT and FQNNGV. V trimming: 0 bases; J trimming: 3 bases; junction bases outside the gene matches: 9. This CDR3 has 17 residues. CDR3 sequence: CASSLEGPTSWTDTQYF. In DNA, the CDR3 is TGTGCCAGCAGCTTAGAGGGACCGACTAGCTGGACAGATACGCAGTATTTT. Looking up the rest from reference TRBV11-2 and TRBJ2-3 gives the full variable domain: EAGVAQSPRYKIIEKRQSVAFWCNPISGHATLYWYQQILGQGPKLLIQFQNNGVVDDSQLPKDRFSAERLKGVDSTLKIQPAKLEDSAVYLCASSLEGPTSWTDTQYFGPGTRLTVL.

The chain recombines TRBV19 with TRBJ2-7; D is possibly TRBD2 (6 bases). CDR1 LNHDA and CDR2 SQIVND come from the germline V gene (reference sequence). CDR3 length: 15 amino acids. The V end lost 10 bases, the J end lost 3 bases, and 22 bases lay between the germline ends. The CDR3 DNA is TGTGCCACCACCCCCGGCGGGACGCCGATCTACGAGCAGTACTTC. Encoded protein: CATTPGGTPIYEQYF.

This rearrangement joins TRBV19 to TRBJ1-3; D is unresolved. The CDR3 spans 13 residues. The germline V and J ends were trimmed by 8 bases and 0 bases, with 8 bases remaining between them. Germline CDR1 reads LNHDA; CDR2 reads SQIVND (reference sequence). CDR3 in DNA: TGTGCCAGTCCCGGGGTCTCTGGAAACACCATATATTTT. It encodes CASPGVSGNTIYF. The whole variable domain, filled in from reference TRBV19 and TRBJ1-3, reads DGGITQSPKYLFRKEGQNVTLSCEQNLNHDAMYWYRQDPGQGLRLIYYSQIVNDFQKGDIAEGYSVSREKKESFPLTVTSAQKNPTAFYLCASPGVSGNTIYFGEGSWLTVV.

This chain uses TRBV15 with TRBJ2-1; 7 bases match TRBD1. Trimming at V came to 2 bases and at J to 3 bases, leaving 10 bases not matched to a gene. Germline values: CDR1 LNHNV, CDR2 YYDKDF (reference sequence). CDR3 length equals 17 residues. The DNA of the CDR3 is TGTGCCACCAGCAGAATAGGGACCTCAGGGGGCTACAATGAGCAGTTCTTC. Protein: CATSRIGTSGGYNEQFF. The full variable domain, completed using reference TRBV15 and TRBJ2-1, is DAMVIQNPRYQVTQFGKPVTLSCSQTLNHNVMYWYQQKSSQAPKLLFHYYDKDFNNEADTPDNFQSRRPNTSFCFLDIRSPGLGDTAMYLCATSRIGTSGGYNEQFFGPGTRLTVL.

CDR3 nucleotide sequence: TGTGCCAGCCGTACAGATATGAACACTGAAGCTTTCTTT. Protein product: CASRTDMNTEAFF. The chain has TRBV28 and TRBJ1-1, with D hard to call. The CDR3 loop spans 13 amino acids. Trimming removed 8 bases at V and 0 bases at J, with 10 bases between. Germline lookup yields CDR1 MDHEN and CDR2 SYDVKM.

The rearrangement joins TRBV6-1 to TRBJ2-2; D gene uncertain. This CDR3 has 15 amino acids. Trimming removed 5 bases at V and 8 bases at J, with 18 bases between. The germline V gene encodes CDR1 MNHNS and CDR2 SASEGT. The CDR3 spells CASSQRLVGFGELFF. DNA for the CDR3: TGTGCCAGCAGTCAACGACTTGTTGGTTTTGGGGAGCTGTTTTTT.

Only one count was recorded for this clone. The chain links TRBV28 to TRBJ2-7; no clear D gene. V shed 5 bases and J shed 2 bases, with 19 bases lying between them. Per germline, CDR1 MDHEN and CDR2 SYDVKM. This CDR3 spans 16 amino acids. This CDR3 reads CASSDYRKGNPYEQYF. CDR3 nucleotide sequence: TGTGCCAGCAGTGATTACAGAAAAGGAAATCCCTACGAGCAGTACTTC.

The chain carries TRBV28 and TRBJ2-4; TRBD1 might be the D (6 bases). The CDR3 runs to 15 residues. Germline CDR1 and CDR2: MDHEN and SYDVKM. V lost 8 bases and J lost 3, with 17 bases in between. The CDR3 reads CASGTGFGGKNIQYF. The CDR3 DNA follows: TGTGCCAGCGGTACAGGGTTTGGGGGCAAAAACATTCAGTACTTC.